The 3 T cell receptor beta chains given below trace back to one sample, sequenced in a study of T cell responses to AZD1222 COVID-19 vaccine. Measured with immunoSEQ multiplex PCR; TCRdb has only the in-frame clones, and not every one. The table has 85,000 to 120,000 clones, roughly 83% seen once. Sequencing was performed on peripheral blood, taken on day 0 of AZD1222 vaccination. Receptors were obtained from an adult in good health.

This chain connects TRBV6-2 or TRBV6-3 to TRBJ2-7; D unresolved. V was pared by 6 bases and J by 5 bases, with 20 bases between. The V gene's germline CDR1 is MNHEY and CDR2 SVGEGT. This CDR3 has 15 residues. CDR3 in DNA: TGTGCCAGCAGCGCTATACAATTAGTGGCCCACGAGCAGTACTTC. It is translated as CASSAIQLVAHEQYF.

The V and J genes are TRBV5-4 and TRBJ2-5, with 10 bases fitting TRBD2. This CDR3 has 15 amino acids. V shed 4 bases, J shed 5 bases, and the junction held 8 bases outside the gene matches. Germline values: CDR1 SGHNT, CDR2 YYREEE (reference sequence). CDR3 region: CASSGGTSVPETQYF. The CDR3 DNA reads as TGTGCCAGCAGCGGCGGGACTAGCGTTCCGGAGACCCAGTACTTC. The complete variable domain, with remaining parts taken from reference TRBV5-4 and TRBJ2-5, reads ETGVTQSPTHLIKTRGQQVTLRCSSQSGHNTVSWYQQALGQGPQFIFQYYREEENGRGNFPPRFSGLQFPNYSSELNVNALELDDSALYLCASSGGTSVPETQYFGPGTRLLVL.

This sequence joins TRBV10-1 and TRBJ1-1, with 8 bases lining up with TRBD1. CDR3 length equals 15 residues. With 6 bases clipped from V and 0 bases from J, the junction kept 6 bases outside the gene matches. In germline, CDR1 is WNHNN, CDR2 SYGVQD (reference sequence). The CDR3 region has the DNA TGCGCCAGCAGGGAAGGGACAGGAGTGAACACTGAAGCTTTCTTT. Amino acids: CASREGTGVNTEAFF.